The present TCR beta chain was sequenced within a study of Tregs in tolerant kidney transplant recipients. The protocol was immunoSEQ multiplex PCR, while the TCRdb copy is restricted to in-frame clones and leaves out a portion. Among 92,000 or so clones listed, about 92% were seen once. This clone was seen a single time. The sample taken for sequencing was CD8+ T cells from blood. The origin of this receptor is a human donor in good health.

In DNA form, the CDR3 reads TGTGCCAGCAGCAAAGAGACAGGGGGGTACTACGAGCAGTACTTC. Translating it yields CASSKETGGYYEQYF. This chain connects TRBV21-1 to TRBJ2-7; no DNA check was done on the table's D call, TRBD1. TRBV21-1 is given as a pseudogene. This CDR3 is built from 15 residues.